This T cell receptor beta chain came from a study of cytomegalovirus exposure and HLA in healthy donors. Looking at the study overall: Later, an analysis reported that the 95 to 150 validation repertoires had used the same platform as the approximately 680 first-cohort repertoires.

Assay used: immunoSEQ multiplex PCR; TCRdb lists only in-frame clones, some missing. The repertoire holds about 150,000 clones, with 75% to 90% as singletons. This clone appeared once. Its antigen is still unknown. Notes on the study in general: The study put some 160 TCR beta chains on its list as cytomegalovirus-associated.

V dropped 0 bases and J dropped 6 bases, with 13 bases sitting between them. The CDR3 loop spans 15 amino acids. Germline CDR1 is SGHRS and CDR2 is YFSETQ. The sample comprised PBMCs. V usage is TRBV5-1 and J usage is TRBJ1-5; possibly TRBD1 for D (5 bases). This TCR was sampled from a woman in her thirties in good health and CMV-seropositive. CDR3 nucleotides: TGCGCCAGCAGCTTGGCAGGCTTGGGGGGTCAGCCCCAGCATTTT. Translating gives CASSLAGLGGQPQHF. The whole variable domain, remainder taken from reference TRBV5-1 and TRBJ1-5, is KAGVTQTPRYLIKTRGQQVTLSCSPISGHRSVSWYQQTPGQGLQFLFEYFSETQRNKGNFPGRFSGRQFSNSRSEMNVSTLELGDSALYLCASSLAGLGGQPQHFGDGTRLSIL.